Listed below are T cell receptor beta chains from one sample, sequenced in a study of CD8+ T cells in alopecia areata. TCRdb keeps only in-frame clones here, not all; method: immunoSEQ multiplex PCR. The table has 120,000 or so clones, 45% to 50% seen once. Sequenced: NKG2D-low CD8+ T cells sorted from blood. These receptors were collected from a human donor with alopecia areata. CDR3s include the opening cysteine and the closing phenylalanine or tryptophan. Fields, in order: V gene, J gene, D gene, clone size, CDR3 DNA, CDR3 protein. A D gene is named only where the DNA matches it firmly. Size is omitted from some rows. Given values are once, few, many or a class for expanded clones.

TRBV5-1,TRBJ1-2,.,few,TGCGCCAGCAGCACAAGGACGGGCTATGGCTACACCTTC,CASSTRTGYGYTF
TRBV19,TRBJ2-1,TRBD2,few,TGTGCCAGTAGTATTATGATGGCGGGAGGGAATGAGCAGTTCTTC,CASSIMMAGGNEQFF
TRBV4-1,TRBJ2-7,.,.,TGCGCCAGCAGCCAAGATCTCCAGACCCCCTACGAGCAGTACTTC,CASSQDLQTPYEQYF
TRBV6-1,TRBJ1-1,.,.,TGTGCCAGCAGTGAAGGTTCGGAGAACACTGAAGCTTTCTTT,CASSEGSENTEAFF
TRBV29-1,TRBJ2-2,.,.,TGCAGCGTTGGCAGGGGGCTTGCTAGCGGGGCCGGGGAGCTGTTTTTT,CSVGRGLASGAGELFF
TRBV29-1,TRBJ2-7,TRBD1,.,TGCAGCGTTGTCGGGGACAGTTCCTACGAGCAGTACTTC,CSVVGDSSYEQYF
TRBV19,TRBJ2-7,TRBD2,.,TGTGCCAGTACCGTCGGGGGGACCTACGAGCAGTACTTC,CASTVGGTYEQYF
TRBV29-1,TRBJ1-1,.,.,TGCAGCATCACCCCCGGGAAAACGAACACTGAAGCTTTCTTT,CSITPGKTNTEAFF
TRBV7-8,TRBJ2-7,.,.,TGTGCCAGCAGCCCCCACTACGAGCAGTACTTC,CASSPHYEQYF
TRBV28,TRBJ2-5,.,.,TGTGCCAGCAGGGGGGGACGGCGGTACCAAGAGACCCAGTACTTC,CASRGGRRYQETQYF
TRBV5-1,TRBJ2-1,TRBD2,few,TGCGCCAGCAGCTTGGTCGAACGGGAGGGCGATGAGCAGTTCTTC,CASSLVEREGDEQFF
TRBV4-1,TRBJ2-1,.,few,TGCGCCAGCAGCCAGCAACACAATGAGCAGTTCTTC,CASSQQHNEQFF
TRBV11-2,TRBJ2-1,.,.,TGTGCCAGCACCCGTCCGGGGAGCTCCTACAATGAGCAGTTCTTC,CASTRPGSSYNEQFF
TRBV28,TRBJ2-7,.,.,TGTGCCGGGGTGCTCTACGAGCAGTACTTC,CAGVLYEQYF
TRBV29-1,TRBJ2-7,.,.,TGCAGCGTTGTGGTCAGCTACGAGCAGTACTTC,CSVVVSYEQYF
TRBV29-1,TRBJ1-1,.,.,TGCAGCGTAATGACAGGCAACACTGAAGCTTTCTTT,CSVMTGNTEAFF
TRBV9,TRBJ2-7,TRBD2,.,TGTGCCAGCAGCGTAGGCCCGGGACTAAATCTCGAGCAGTACTTC,CASSVGPGLNLEQYF
TRBV9,TRBJ1-5,TRBD1,.,TGTGCCAGCAGCGAGACAGGGGCGAGCAATCAGCCCCAGCATTTT,CASSETGASNQPQHF
TRBV30,TRBJ2-2,.,.,TGTGCCTGGACCCCCGGGGCCGGGGAGCTGTTTTTT,CAWTPGAGELFF
TRBV27,TRBJ2-7,TRBD1,few,TGTGCCAGCAGTCCCGGGACAGGGGGCTACGAGCAGTACTTC,CASSPGTGGYEQYF
TRBV29-1,TRBJ2-1,TRBD2,few,TGCAGCGTCGGGACTAACTCCTACAATGAGCAGTTCTTC,CSVGTNSYNEQFF
TRBV28,TRBJ2-1,.,few,TGTGCCAGCAGTTTAAAGGCAGGTCTATTCTTC,CASSLKAGLFF
TRBV6-5,TRBJ2-3,.,.,TGTGCCAGCAGCCGCGGGCAGGGCACAGATACGCAGTATTTT,CASSRGQGTDTQYF
TRBV27,TRBJ2-1,.,few,TGTGCCAGCAGTTCAAGAGGTTACAATGAGCAGTTCTTC,CASSSRGYNEQFF
TRBV29-1,TRBJ2-7,TRBD2,once,TGCAGCGTTGAAGAGGGGACTAGCGAGACCTACGAGCAGTACTTC,CSVEEGTSETYEQYF
TRBV29-1,TRBJ2-7,.,.,TGCAGCGTTGTCCAATACGAGCAGTACTTC,CSVVQYEQYF
TRBV27,TRBJ1-2,.,.,TGTGCCACGATTTCACAGGTCTATGGCTACACCTTC,CATISQVYGYTF
TRBV29-1,TRBJ2-2,.,.,TGCAGCGTTGGGGGCGGGGTAGCCGGCACCGGGGAGCTGTTTTTT,CSVGGGVAGTGELFF
TRBV30,TRBJ2-5,TRBD2,.,TGTGCCTGCCCGACTAGCTCGGGTGAGACCCAGTACTTC,CACPTSSGETQYF
TRBV13,TRBJ2-1,.,once,TGTGCCAGCAGATTAGCGGAGGAGCAGTTCTTC,CASRLAEEQFF
TRBV2,TRBJ2-1,TRBD2,once,TGTGCCAGCAGTGGCCCCGCTAGCGGAGACAATGAGCAGTTCTTC,CASSGPASGDNEQFF
TRBV4-1,TRBJ2-2,.,.,TGCGCCAGCAGCCAACGGGCGGTTATCGGGGAGCTGTTTTTT,CASSQRAVIGELFF
TRBV29-1,TRBJ2-7,TRBD1,.,TGCAGCGTCATCCGGGACAGCTCCTACGAGCAGTACTTC,CSVIRDSSYEQYF
TRBV4-1,TRBJ1-2,.,.,TGCGCCAGCAGCCAAGATGGGTCCGAGACCTCATATGGCTACACCTTC,CASSQDGSETSYGYTF
TRBV29-1,TRBJ2-5,.,.,TGCAGCGTTGAGAGCGAGCTACAAGAGACCCAGTACTTC,CSVESELQETQYF
TRBV29-1,TRBJ1-1,.,few,TGCAGCGCCGATACAGGGTCGAACACTGAAGCTTTCTTT,CSADTGSNTEAFF
TRBV11-2,TRBJ2-5,TRBD1,.,TGTGCCAGCAACCCCGGGACAGGGGTCGAGACCCAGTACTTC,CASNPGTGVETQYF
TRBV28,TRBJ2-5,.,few,TGTGCCAGCATCCCTCAAGGAGGAGAGACCCAGTACTTC,CASIPQGGETQYF
TRBV29-1,TRBJ1-1,.,.,TGCAGCGTTGAAGATGCACCCCCCCAAAGTTTCGCTTTCTTT,CSVEDAPPQSFAFF
TRBV7-9,TRBJ1-2,.,few,TGTGCCAGCAGCTTCGGTGGCAGCAACTACACCTTC,CASSFGGSNYTF
TRBV5-1,TRBJ1-1,.,once,TGCGCCAGCAGCGTCGGGACTGAAGCTTTCTTT,CASSVGTEAFF
TRBV27,TRBJ1-6,.,.,TGTGCCAGCAGTTTAGTGGGCAGGGGTAGCTCACCCCTCCACTTT,CASSLVGRGSSPLHF
TRBV30,TRBJ2-7,TRBD2,.,TGTGCCTGGAGTCTGAGCGGGGGAACCTACGAGCAGTACTTC,CAWSLSGGTYEQYF
TRBV29-1,TRBJ1-3,.,few,TGCAGCGTTGATGAGGGGTTGTCTGGAAACACCATATATTTT,CSVDEGLSGNTIYF
TRBV5-6,TRBJ1-5,.,.,TGTGCCAGCAGCTTTGGGGGGTCACCCCAGCATTTT,CASSFGGSPQHF
TRBV30,TRBJ1-2,.,.,TGTGCCTGGACCGGGATTTACTCCGAGGGCTATGGCTACACCTTC,CAWTGIYSEGYGYTF